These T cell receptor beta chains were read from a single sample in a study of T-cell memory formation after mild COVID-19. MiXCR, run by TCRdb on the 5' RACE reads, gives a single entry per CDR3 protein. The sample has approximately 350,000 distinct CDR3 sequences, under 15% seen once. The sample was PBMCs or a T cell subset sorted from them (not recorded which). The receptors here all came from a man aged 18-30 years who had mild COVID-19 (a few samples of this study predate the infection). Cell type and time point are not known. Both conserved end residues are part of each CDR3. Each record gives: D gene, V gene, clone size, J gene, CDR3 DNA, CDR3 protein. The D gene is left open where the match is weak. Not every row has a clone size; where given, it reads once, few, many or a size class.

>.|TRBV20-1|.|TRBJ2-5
TGCAGTGGCCTAGCTGGGGTGGGGGAGACCCAGTACTTC
CSGLAGVGETQYF
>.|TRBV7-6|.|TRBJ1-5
TGTGCCAGCAGCTCCCAGTTTGGGGAAAATCAGCCCCAGCATTTT
CASSSQFGENQPQHF
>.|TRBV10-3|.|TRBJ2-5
TGTGCCATCAGTGTATCTCACCAAGAGACCCAGTACTTC
CAISVSHQETQYF
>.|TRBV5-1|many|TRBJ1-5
TGCGCCAGCAGCTTGGGGGCAGGGCTCCAGCCCCAGCATTTT
CASSLGAGLQPQHF
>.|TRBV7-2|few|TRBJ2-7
TGTGCCAGCACCCAGGAGGGCGGCAGCTACGAGCAGTACTTC
CASTQEGGSYEQYF
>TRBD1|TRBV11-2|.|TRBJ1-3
TGTGCCAGCAGCCACCGACGAAACAGGGGGCTTGGAAACACCATATATTTT
CASSHRRNRGLGNTIYF
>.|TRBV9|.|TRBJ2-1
TGTGCCAGCAGCGTAGAACCGAGCAATGAGCAGTTCTTC
CASSVEPSNEQFF
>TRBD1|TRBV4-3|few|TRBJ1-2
TGCGCCAGCAGCCAAGTGGACAGGGACTATGGCTACACCTTC
CASSQVDRDYGYTF
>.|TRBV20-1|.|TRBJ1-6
TGCAGTGCTAGCAGGGACCATAATTCACCCCTCCACTTT
CSASRDHNSPLHF
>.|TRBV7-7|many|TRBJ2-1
TGTGCTAGCAGCCCGGGCCATGACAATGAGCAGTTCTTC
CASSPGHDNEQFF
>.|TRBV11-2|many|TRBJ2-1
TGTGCCAGTAGTCTCGACAGGTACAATGAGCAGTTCTTC
CASSLDRYNEQFF
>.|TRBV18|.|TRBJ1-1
TGTGCCAGCTCACCGGGCCTTGGGACTGAAGCTTTCTTT
CASSPGLGTEAFF
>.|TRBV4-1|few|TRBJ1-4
TGCGCCAGCAGCCAAGATGTAGGGGATGAAAAACTGTTTTTT
CASSQDVGDEKLFF
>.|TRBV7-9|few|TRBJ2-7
TGTGCCAGCAGCTTATGGGGGGCTCGCAACGGCGAGCAGTACTTC
CASSLWGARNGEQYF
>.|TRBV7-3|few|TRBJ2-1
TGTGCCAGCAGCGAGGCGGGCGGTTGGGGGAATGAGCAGTTCTTC
CASSEAGGWGNEQFF
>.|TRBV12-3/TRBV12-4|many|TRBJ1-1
TGTGCCAGCAGTCAGGGTGAAGCTTTCTTT
CASSQGEAFF
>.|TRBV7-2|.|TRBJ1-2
TGTGCCAGCAGCCTGAGGACTGACTATGGCTACACCTTC
CASSLRTDYGYTF
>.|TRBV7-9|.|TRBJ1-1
TGTGCCAGCAGCCGAAGGGGGGGCATGAACACTGAAGCTTTCTTT
CASSRRGGMNTEAFF
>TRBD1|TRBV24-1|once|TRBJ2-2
TGTGCCAAACAGGGGAGAGCGAACACCGGGGAGCTGTTTTTT
CAKQGRANTGELFF
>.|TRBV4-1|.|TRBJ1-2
TGCGCCAGCAGCCAAGTTCGGGACACCTCCTATGGCTACACCTTC
CASSQVRDTSYGYTF
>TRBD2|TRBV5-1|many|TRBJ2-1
TGCGCCAGCAGCTTGGAAGCGGGGACTTACAATGAGCAGTTCTTC
CASSLEAGTYNEQFF
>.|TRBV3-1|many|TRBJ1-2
TGTGCCAGCAGCCCACAGGGTTCCCTCTATGGCTACACCTTC
CASSPQGSLYGYTF
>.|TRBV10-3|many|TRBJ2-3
TGTGCCATCAGTAGAGGGATCTCGGGAGCAGATACGCAGTATTTT
CAISRGISGADTQYF
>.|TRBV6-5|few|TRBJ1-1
TGTGCCAGCAGTTATCTGACCAGGGGCCGGAACACTGAAGCTTTCTTT
CASSYLTRGRNTEAFF
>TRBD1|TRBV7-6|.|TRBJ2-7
TGTGCCAGCAGCTTGTATCTTGACAGGGTCAACGAGCAGTACTTC
CASSLYLDRVNEQYF
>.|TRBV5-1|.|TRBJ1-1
TGCGCCAGCACCGTGCTCCCAGACACTGAAGCTTTCTTT
CASTVLPDTEAFF
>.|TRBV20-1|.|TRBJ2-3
TGCAGTGCTACTCCTGGAATTAGAAGCACAGATACGCAGTATTTT
CSATPGIRSTDTQYF
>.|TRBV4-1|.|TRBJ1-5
TGCGCCAGCAGCCAAGAAAGGACCATCAATCAGCCCCAGCATTTT
CASSQERTINQPQHF
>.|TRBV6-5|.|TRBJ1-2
TGTGCCAGCAGTGGGTTCGGGGGCTACACCTTC
CASSGFGGYTF